This section outlines one TCR beta chain sequence together with its context. This clonotype has at least ten counts. Its antigen target is currently unknown. There are no base qualities to consult, and no much larger clone falls within one base. Read against the paper, the sample's treatment or condition label means: in vitro stimulation with specific CMV peptide epitopes to enrich CMV-specific T cells. This entry is derived from a study of T cell repertoires in cytomegalovirus infection (dated by TCRdb to about 2019). At the level of the whole study: Recently identified HLA-C-restricted CMV epitopes, whose presentation resists viral immunomodulation, were targeted by peptide stimulations together with well-studied HLA-B-restricted epitopes. Because public TCR beta signatures pointed to carriage of CMV infection together with the matching HLA type, the HLA type of each donor mattered for the analysis. Results the study describes overall, beyond this receptor: Carriers of CMV infection plus the relevant HLA type were discriminated by the cumulative frequency of public TCR beta family members in the study cohort and in an independent roughly 400-donor cohort. The ex vivo response was dominated by HLA-C-restricted CMV-specific TCR beta clonotypes, which also provided the single most frequent clonotype in two of eight donors.

The instrument given in TCRdb is Illumina HiSeq 1500. TCRdb trimmed the raw reads at Q25, called clones with MiXCR and kept productive beta chains. Each entry merges the rows of one CDR3 protein and shows their most common DNA and genes. Recorded for this sample are some 700,000 distinct CDR3 sequences; around 30% of them occurred a single time. The ten top clones hold approximately 18% of the sample. The CDR3 has 15 amino acids, counting the end cysteine and phenylalanine. The CDR3 DNA has 45 bases and is translated from base 1. Here V drops 5 bases and J drops 5 bases, and the junction holds 8 bases not matched to any gene. CDR1 and CDR2, per the germline V gene, are SGHVS and FQNEAQ.

Here the sequenced sample was cultured PBMCs, taken from culture after CMV antigen stimulation. The TCR was taken from a human donor in good health (CMV status not recorded). Some clones in this sample may be carry-over from other donors' samples. The V gene is TRBV7-8 and the J gene is TRBJ1-5; the central 8 bases match TRBD1. The DNA reads TGTGCCAGCAGCCCCGGGACAGGTTCGGATCAGCCCCAGCATTTT. Its protein is CASSPGTGSDQPQHF.